This T cell receptor beta chain was found in a study of tissue T cells after allogeneic stem cell transplantation. Regarding the study as a whole: Only a limited share of tissue TCRs appeared in blood or spleen.

Time point described: mouse harvest day 14 after allogeneic transplant. The graft held 10^6 splenic CD5+ T cells and 10^7 T-cell-depleted bone marrow cells. V lost 8 bases, J lost 6 bases, and 9 bases lay in between. This CDR3 is built from 11 residues. CDR1 and CDR2 from the germline V gene are NSQYPW and LRSPGD (reference sequence). Comments on this clone: Its specificity is unknown. The genes are named according to mouse. The read halts 1 residue ahead of the CDR3 end, with the missing end drawn from the germline J gene.

Libraries were prepared by immunoSEQ multiplex PCR; TCRdb keeps only in-frame clonotypes and omits some of them. The table has approximately 3,200 clones, approximately 41% seen once. The receptor was derived from a female BALB/c mouse given C57BL/6 T cells with graft-versus-host disease after an allogeneic hematopoietic cell transplant. The chain combines TRBV1 with TRBJ2-5; possibly TRBD1 or TRBD2 for D (5 bases each). Sequenced: gut tissue. The sequenced part of the CDR3 DNA is TGCACCTGCGGCCGGGGGGACACCCAGTAC. This translates into CTCGRGDTQY. The complete CDR3 reads CTCGRGDTQYF.